The 3 T cell receptor beta chains in this list originate from one sample, sequenced in a study of blood T cell repertoires in COVID-19. The assay was immunoSEQ multiplex PCR, and TCRdb's table has in-frame clones only and misses some. The sample includes around 220,000 clones, 70% to 90% seen only once; the top ten take approximately 14%. The sample comprised PBMCs or T cells enriched from blood (not recorded which). The receptors here all came from a woman aged 50 to 60 with acute COVID-19.

The chain recombines TRBV28 with TRBJ2-5; 8 positions agree with TRBD2. V trimming: 6 bases; J trimming: 5 bases; junction bases outside the gene matches: 11. This CDR3 spans 15 amino acids. The germline V gene encodes CDR1 MDHEN and CDR2 SYDVKM. DNA of the CDR3: TGTGCCAGCAGACTAGCGGAGCTGGGAGGGGAGACCCAGTACTTC. Protein: CASRLAELGGETQYF. Supplemented by reference TRBV28 and TRBJ2-5, the full variable domain reads DVKVTQSSRYLVKRTGEKVFLECVQDMDHENMFWYRQDPGLGLRLIYFSYDVKMKEKGDIPEGYSVSREKKERFSLILESASTNQTSMYLCASRLAELGGETQYFGPGTRLLVL.

J is TRBJ2-1 and V is TRBV7-9, with 9 bases that match TRBD2. In germline, CDR1 is SEHNR, CDR2 FQNEAQ (reference sequence). The V gene end was trimmed by 0 bases and the J gene end by 2 bases; junction bases not matched to a gene: 2. This CDR3 contains 16 residues. The CDR3 here is CASSLARTSAYNEQFF. CDR3 nucleotides: TGTGCCAGCAGCTTAGCACGGACTAGCGCCTACAATGAGCAGTTCTTC.

The chain has TRBV7-6 and TRBJ1-1; D gene unclear. V was pared by 1 base and J by 0 bases, with 12 bases between. Per germline, CDR1 SGHVS and CDR2 FNYEAQ. There are 16 residues in the CDR3. The CDR3 region has the DNA TGTGCCAGCAGCTTAGATGCAGAGGTTATGAACACTGAAGCTTTCTTT. Encoded protein: CASSLDAEVMNTEAFF.